The rows below give T cell receptor beta chains drawn from one sample of a study of OX40 agonist ivuxolimab in advanced cancers. Libraries were prepared by immunoSEQ multiplex PCR; TCRdb keeps only in-frame clonotypes and omits some of them. Of tens of thousands of clones in the sample, around nine tenths are singletons; the top ten hold around 1.5%. The specimen comprised CD4+ or CD8+ T cells sorted from blood, sampled in a trial of the OX40 agonist ivuxolimab. These receptors originate from an adult with an advanced solid tumor such as melanoma, head and neck, liver or kidney cancer. CDR3s include the opening cysteine and the closing phenylalanine or tryptophan. D genes are given only for firm matches. The listing skips clone size in some rows; elsewhere it reads once, few, many or a size class.

size: -; D: -; J: TRBJ2-3; V: TRBV19; CDR3: CASSIQVTDTQYF; DNA: TGTGCCAGTAGTATCCAGGTCACAGATACGCAGTATTTT
size: few; D: -; J: TRBJ2-6; V: TRBV9; CDR3: CASSVDVSFGANVLTF; DNA: TGTGCCAGCAGCGTAGACGTCTCCTTTGGGGCCAACGTCCTGACTTTC
size: -; D: -; J: TRBJ2-5; V: TRBV7-2; CDR3: CASSLVADPQEAQYF; DNA: TGTGCCAGCAGCTTAGTAGCGGACCCCCAAGAGGCCCAGTACTTC
size: -; D: -; J: TRBJ2-7; V: TRBV6-5; CDR3: CASSYSNEQYF; DNA: TGTGCCAGCAGTTACTCGAACGAGCAGTACTTC
size: -; D: -; J: TRBJ2-7; V: TRBV5-1; CDR3: CASSLDTTKIYEQYF; DNA: TGCGCCAGCAGCTTGGACACAACGAAGATCTACGAGCAGTACTTC
size: -; D: TRBD1; J: TRBJ2-3; V: TRBV7-2; CDR3: CASSPRTGTDTQYF; DNA: TGTGCCAGCAGCCCTCGGACAGGGACAGATACGCAGTATTTT
size: -; D: -; J: TRBJ2-3; V: TRBV7-3; CDR3: CASTLGGRSTDTQYF; DNA: TGTGCCAGCACATTGGGGGGCAGGAGTACAGATACGCAGTATTTT
size: -; D: -; J: TRBJ1-4; V: TRBV6-1; CDR3: CARDGGTNEKLFF; DNA: TGTGCCAGGGATGGGGGTACTAATGAAAAACTGTTTTTT
size: -; D: TRBD1; J: TRBJ1-4; V: TRBV19; CDR3: CASSLGQIEKLFF; DNA: TGTGCCAGTAGCCTGGGACAGATAGAAAAACTGTTTTTT
size: few; D: -; J: TRBJ1-2; V: TRBV11-2; CDR3: CASSFGAGQDYGYTF; DNA: TGTGCCAGCAGCTTCGGCGCAGGGCAGGACTATGGCTACACCTTC
size: -; D: -; J: TRBJ2-2; V: TRBV5-8; CDR3: CASSPLGRSNTGELFF; DNA: TGTGCCAGCAGCCCATTGGGGCGATCGAACACCGGGGAGCTGTTTTTT
size: -; D: -; J: TRBJ1-5; V: TRBV6-6; CDR3: CASREWRDQPQHF; DNA: TGTGCCAGCAGGGAGTGGAGGGATCAGCCCCAGCATTTT
size: -; D: TRBD2; J: TRBJ2-3; V: TRBV4-3; CDR3: CASSQDGLAGLTDTQYF; DNA: TGCGCCAGCAGCCAAGATGGCCTAGCGGGGCTCACAGATACGCAGTATTTT
size: -; D: -; J: TRBJ1-4; V: TRBV19; CDR3: CASSTTGRIREKLFF; DNA: TGTGCCAGTAGTACAACGGGACGTATTAGAGAAAAACTGTTTTTT
size: -; D: -; J: TRBJ2-7; V: TRBV11-3; CDR3: CASSPGALYEQYF; DNA: TGTGCCAGCAGCCCCGGGGCTCTCTACGAGCAGTACTTC
size: -; D: -; J: TRBJ1-3; V: TRBV18; CDR3: CASSPPVSGNTIYF; DNA: TGTGCCAGCTCACCCCCGGTCTCTGGAAACACCATATATTTT
size: -; D: -; J: TRBJ1-3; V: TRBV5-1; CDR3: CASSLAGPERGNTIYF; DNA: TGCGCCAGCAGCTTGGCCGGCCCGGAGCGCGGAAACACCATATATTTT
size: -; D: -; J: TRBJ2-4; V: TRBV7-9; CDR3: CASSYGANRAKNIQYF; DNA: TGTGCCAGCAGCTATGGCGCCAACCGAGCCAAAAACATTCAGTACTTC
size: -; D: TRBD1; J: TRBJ2-7; V: TRBV10-3; CDR3: CAISEGQVDYEQYF; DNA: TGTGCCATCAGTGAGGGACAGGTTGACTACGAGCAGTACTTC
size: -; D: -; J: TRBJ1-2; V: TRBV5-4; CDR3: CASNQKNTRHYGYTF; DNA: TGTGCCAGCAACCAAAAAAATACTCGGCACTATGGCTACACCTTC
size: -; D: TRBD2; J: TRBJ2-3; V: TRBV5-1; CDR3: CASSDLAGDTQYF; DNA: TGCGCCAGCAGCGACCTAGCGGGAGATACGCAGTATTTT
size: -; D: TRBD2; J: TRBJ2-2; V: TRBV19; CDR3: CATTTRLAGVNTGELFF; DNA: TGTGCCACTACGACTCGACTAGCGGGAGTTAACACCGGGGAGCTGTTTTTT
size: -; D: -; J: TRBJ2-5; V: TRBV7-9; CDR3: CASSLAPLLSYMKQETQYF; DNA: TGTGCCAGCAGCTTAGCTCCCCTATTATCATATATGAAGCAAGAGACCCAGTACTTC
size: -; D: TRBD2; J: TRBJ2-3; V: TRBV7-8; CDR3: CASSSGLAGYPSTDTQYF; DNA: TGTGCCAGCAGCTCGGGACTAGCGGGGTATCCCAGCACAGATACGCAGTATTTT
size: -; D: TRBD2; J: TRBJ2-3; V: TRBV10-1; CDR3: CASSESGLAGRTDTQYF; DNA: TGCGCCAGCAGTGAGTCGGGACTAGCGGGCCGCACAGATACGCAGTATTTT
size: once; D: -; J: TRBJ2-7; V: TRBV7-6; CDR3: CASSPSGVGEQYF; DNA: TGTGCCAGCAGCCCCTCGGGTGTAGGCGAGCAGTACTTC
size: -; D: TRBD1; J: TRBJ2-7; V: TRBV7-2; CDR3: CASSLGSTGWYEQYF; DNA: TGTGCCAGCAGCTTAGGCTCGACAGGGTGGTACGAGCAGTACTTC
size: -; D: TRBD1; J: TRBJ1-1; V: TRBV2; CDR3: CASSARQGNTEAFF; DNA: TGTGCCAGCAGTGCTAGACAGGGCAACACTGAAGCTTTCTTT
size: -; D: TRBD1; J: TRBJ1-2; V: TRBV5-8; CDR3: CASTRGPNYGYTF; DNA: TGTGCCAGCACCAGGGGGCCGAACTATGGCTACACCTTC
size: -; D: -; J: TRBJ2-3; V: TRBV10-3; CDR3: CAISTGPGTDTQYF; DNA: TGTGCCATCAGTACGGGCCCTGGGACAGATACGCAGTATTTT
size: -; D: -; J: TRBJ1-1; V: TRBV11-3; CDR3: CASSPGGKNTEAFF; DNA: TGTGCCAGCAGCCCTGGGGGGAAGAACACTGAAGCTTTCTTT
size: -; D: -; J: TRBJ1-2; V: TRBV15; CDR3: CATSRDRGLTYGYTF; DNA: TGTGCCACCAGCAGAGATCGTGGACTGACCTATGGCTACACCTTC
size: -; D: -; J: TRBJ2-7; V: TRBV6-5; CDR3: CASSYSGENSYEQYF; DNA: TGCGCCAGCAGTTACTCAGGGGAAAACTCCTACGAGCAGTACTTC
size: -; D: TRBD2; J: TRBJ2-5; V: TRBV7-2; CDR3: CASSLGRMAGAGETQYF; DNA: TGTGCCAGCAGCTTAGGCCGGATGGCGGGAGCGGGGGAGACCCAGTACTTC
size: -; D: TRBD1; J: TRBJ2-5; V: TRBV13; CDR3: CASSLGGQFKREYF; DNA: TGTGCCAGCAGCTTAGGGGGACAGTTCAAACGCGAGTACTTC
size: -; D: TRBD1; J: TRBJ2-7; V: TRBV5-6; CDR3: CASSFGTGSSYEQYF; DNA: TGTGCCAGCAGCTTCGGGACAGGGAGCTCCTACGAGCAGTACTTC
size: -; D: -; J: TRBJ1-2; V: TRBV18; CDR3: CASSPLLGEGGYTF; DNA: TGTGCCAGCTCACCCCTGCTGGGGGAGGGTGGCTACACCTTC
size: -; D: -; J: TRBJ1-5; V: TRBV2; CDR3: CASSVERNSNQPQHF; DNA: TGTGCCAGCAGTGTCGAACGGAATAGCAATCAGCCCCAGCATTTT
size: -; D: -; J: TRBJ1-3; V: TRBV6-1; CDR3: CASSEISFSGNTIYF; DNA: TGTGCCAGCAGTGAAATAAGTTTCTCTGGAAACACCATATATTTT
size: -; D: -; J: TRBJ2-3; V: TRBV21-1; CDR3: CASSKMAGADTQYF; DNA: TGTGCCAGCAGCAAGATGGCGGGAGCAGATACGCAGTATTTT
size: -; D: TRBD1; J: TRBJ2-2; V: TRBV5-4; CDR3: CASSRPGQGSSTGELFF; DNA: TGTGCCAGCAGCCGGCCGGGACAGGGGTCGAGCACCGGGGAGCTGTTTTTT
size: -; D: TRBD2; J: TRBJ2-7; V: TRBV19; CDR3: CASSPTRTSGTYEQYF; DNA: TGTGCCAGTAGTCCGACGAGGACTAGCGGGACCTACGAGCAGTACTTC
size: -; D: -; J: TRBJ2-1; V: TRBV27; CDR3: CASSLSGGPNEQFF; DNA: TGTGCCAGCAGTTTATCGGGGGGCCCAAATGAGCAGTTCTTC
size: -; D: -; J: TRBJ1-5; V: TRBV5-1; CDR3: CASSQAGDQPQHF; DNA: TGCGCCAGCAGCCAGGCGGGAGATCAGCCCCAGCATTTT
size: -; D: TRBD2; J: TRBJ2-7; V: TRBV2; CDR3: CASSDLTSGSGEQYF; DNA: TGTGCCAGCAGTGATTTGACTAGCGGGAGTGGCGAGCAGTACTTC
size: -; D: TRBD2; J: TRBJ2-7; V: TRBV6-5; CDR3: CASSSGRTTYEQYF; DNA: TGTGCCAGCAGTAGCGGGAGGACGACCTACGAGCAGTACTTC
size: -; D: -; J: TRBJ1-2; V: TRBV20-1; CDR3: CSAGRGPGHTF; DNA: TGCAGTGCTGGTCGGGGGCCCGGCCACACCTTC
size: -; D: -; J: TRBJ2-7; V: TRBV15; CDR3: CATSRDYKDYEQYF; DNA: TGTGCCACCAGCAGAGATTACAAAGACTACGAGCAGTACTTC